This entry describes one TCR beta chain. It lacks a known antigen. No much larger clone is present one base from it, and per-base qualities are unavailable. This sample stems from a study of blood T cell repertoires in COVID-19 (dated by TCRdb to the early 2020s). Some background on the complete study: Samples covering the acute and convalescent phases of COVID-19 were provided by collaborators in the United States, Italy and Spain. The dataset comprised deeply sampled blood TCRbeta repertoires from subjects exposed to, actively infected with, or recovered from COVID-19. Samples were obtained from the ongoing ImmuneRACE study (first 160 participants) and from about 1,300 subjects provided by 6 global collaborators. Where HLA class I and class II types were available, the types were taken from metadata supplied by the sample provider, not from assay-based typing. Sample metadata almost always included a de-identified subject ID, COVID-19 status, age in years and sex. The material from the prospective study consisted of cDNA or gDNA derived from T cells, B-cell-depleted T cells, or PBMCs. The repertoires were released in a freely available public database meant as a resource for research on the immune response to SARS-CoV-2. The paper as a whole reports these results and caveats: Clinical and demographic metadata were provided uncurated, with the amount varying by source and participant.

TCRbeta CDR3 regions were amplified from genomic DNA by means of the immunoSEQ Assay, a bias-controlled multiplex PCR. Per the original workflow: The number of nucleated cells in each sample was estimated from the amplification of reference gene primers within the assay. To quantify the absolute abundance of each unique TCRbeta CDR3 rearrangement, sequence reads were collapsed and filtered. For each sample, productive Simpson clonality was calculated as the square root of Simpson's diversity index over productive rearrangements. In its TCRdb copy, this immuneACCESS table keeps in-frame sequences only and misses some clones. Where compared with another copy, unresolved V genes explain less than half of these, and the others have no known cause. Clone size and V and J calls were adopted from that table, with D and trimming inferred from the DNA. The table for this sample lists 240,000 or so clones; more than 75% of them were counted only once. The ten top clones hold about 0.99% of the sample.

Another Seattle source contributed samples from volunteer blood donors who had recovered from COVID-19. Whole blood was collected in K2EDTA tubes by collaborating institutions according to the institutions' own protocols. For TCRbeta analysis, collaborators shipped samples as frozen whole blood, isolated PBMCs, or DNA extracted from either of those sample types. The sample was peripheral blood. This clonotype originated in a woman between 40 and 50 years old who had recovered from COVID-19.

The CDR3 protein: CASSPRGWGTEAFF. At the DNA level, the sequence is TGTGCCAGCAGCCCCCGGGGTTGGGGCACTGAAGCTTTCTTT. The sequence links TRBV7-2 to TRBJ1-1; the D gene cannot be resolved reliably. V is shortened by 5 bases, J by 4 bases, and the region joining them spans 14 bases. The CDR3 contains 14 residues, cysteine and phenylalanine counted. The entry retains the CDR3 DNA only, 42 bases that are in frame from base 1. The CDR1 and CDR2 encoded by the germline V gene are SGHTA and FQGNSA.